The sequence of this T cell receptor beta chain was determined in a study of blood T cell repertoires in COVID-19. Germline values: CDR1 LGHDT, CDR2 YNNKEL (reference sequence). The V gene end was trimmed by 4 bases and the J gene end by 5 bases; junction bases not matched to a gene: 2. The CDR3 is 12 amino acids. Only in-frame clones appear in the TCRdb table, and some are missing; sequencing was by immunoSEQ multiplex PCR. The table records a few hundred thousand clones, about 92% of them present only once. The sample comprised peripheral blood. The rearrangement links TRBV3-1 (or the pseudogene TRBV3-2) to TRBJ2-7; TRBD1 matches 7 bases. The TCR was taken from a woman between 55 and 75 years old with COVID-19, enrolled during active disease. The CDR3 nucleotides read TGTGCCAGCAGCCTACAGGGGAACGAGCAGTACTTC. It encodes CASSLQGNEQYF.